Listed below are T cell receptor beta chains from one sample, sequenced in a study of T cell responses to AZD1222 COVID-19 vaccine. The protocol was immunoSEQ multiplex PCR, while the TCRdb copy is restricted to in-frame clones and leaves out a portion. The table shows 200,000 to 250,000 clones, with 85% to 95% occurring only once. The sample here was peripheral blood, taken on day 0 of MenACWY control vaccination. The receptors originated from an adult in good health. Both conserved end residues are part of each CDR3. The D gene is left open where the match is weak. Only some rows state a clone size, as once, few, many or a class for expanded clones.

D: -; V: TRBV10-3; J: TRBJ1-1; size: -; CDR3: CAIKTGMTTEAFF; DNA: TGTGCCATCAAAACAGGGATGACCACTGAAGCTTTCTTT
D: -; V: TRBV14; J: TRBJ1-1; size: -; CDR3: CASSQDAQDKAFF; DNA: TGTGCCAGCAGCCAAGATGCCCAGGATAAAGCTTTCTTT
D: -; V: TRBV10-2; J: TRBJ1-6; size: -; CDR3: CASKAGGNSPLHF; DNA: TGCGCCAGCAAAGCGGGGGGGAATTCACCCCTCCACTTT
D: -; V: TRBV12-3/TRBV12-4; J: TRBJ1-3; size: -; CDR3: CASSFVSGNTIYF; DNA: TGTGCCAGCAGTTTTGTCTCTGGAAACACCATATATTTT
D: -; V: TRBV27; J: TRBJ2-3; size: -; CDR3: CASSRLLTSTDTQYF; DNA: TGTGCCAGCAGTCGTTTACTGACTAGCACAGATACGCAGTATTTT
D: -; V: TRBV4-1; J: TRBJ2-7; size: -; CDR3: CASSRYWGDSSYEQYF; DNA: TGCGCCAGCAGCCGATATTGGGGGGACAGCAGTTACGAGCAGTACTTC
D: TRBD2; V: TRBV5-1; J: TRBJ2-1; size: -; CDR3: CASSYGLADYNEQFF; DNA: TGCGCCAGCAGCTACGGACTAGCGGACTACAATGAGCAGTTCTTC
D: -; V: TRBV4-2; J: TRBJ1-2; size: -; CDR3: CASSQDSGASYGYTF; DNA: TGTGCCAGCAGCCAAGATTCGGGGGCGAGTTATGGCTACACCTTC
D: -; V: TRBV7-3; J: TRBJ1-5; size: -; CDR3: CASSLNANQPQHF; DNA: TGTGCCAGCAGCTTAAACGCCAATCAGCCCCAGCATTTT
D: -; V: TRBV3-1/TRBV3-2; J: TRBJ1-5; size: -; CDR3: CASSQGWKQPQHF; DNA: TGTGCCAGCAGCCAAGGGTGGAAACAGCCCCAGCATTTT
D: -; V: TRBV12-3/TRBV12-4; J: TRBJ1-5; size: -; CDR3: CASKFGFYQPQHF; DNA: TGTGCCAGCAAGTTCGGTTTTTATCAGCCCCAGCATTTT
D: TRBD1; V: TRBV14; J: TRBJ1-1; size: -; CDR3: CASSRQGLGANTEAFF; DNA: TGTGCCAGCAGCCGACAGGGTTTAGGGGCGAACACTGAAGCTTTCTTT
D: -; V: TRBV30; J: TRBJ1-1; size: -; CDR3: CAWSVLDQDYQAFF; DNA: TGTGCCTGGAGTGTACTGGACCAGGACTATCAAGCTTTCTTT
D: TRBD1; V: TRBV6-2/TRBV6-3; J: TRBJ2-7; size: -; CDR3: CASSSSTGTYEQYF; DNA: TGTGCCAGCAGCTCCTCGACAGGGACCTACGAGCAGTACTTC
D: -; V: TRBV20-1; J: TRBJ2-7; size: -; CDR3: CSASSSRGPQTYEQYF; DNA: TGCAGTGCTAGTTCGTCGCGGGGGCCCCAGACATACGAGCAGTACTTC
D: -; V: TRBV4-2; J: TRBJ1-3; size: -; CDR3: CASSQDPLTGGNTIYF; DNA: TGTGCCAGCAGCCAAGACCCTTTAACAGGGGGAAACACCATATATTTT
D: -; V: TRBV3-1/TRBV3-2; J: TRBJ2-2; size: -; CDR3: CASRTKNTGELFF; DNA: TGTGCCAGCAGAACCAAGAACACCGGGGAGCTGTTTTTT
D: -; V: TRBV28; J: TRBJ2-7; size: -; CDR3: CASSPFEFGEQYF; DNA: TGTGCCAGCAGTCCTTTTGAATTCGGCGAGCAGTACTTC
D: TRBD1; V: TRBV7-9; J: TRBJ1-6; size: -; CDR3: CASSLGTGENSPLHF; DNA: TGTGCCAGCAGCTTAGGTACAGGGGAAAATTCACCCCTCCACTTT
D: TRBD1; V: TRBV28; J: TRBJ1-2; size: -; CDR3: CASSSRIGQGPNYGYTF; DNA: TGTGCCAGCAGCTCGAGAATAGGACAGGGCCCGAACTATGGCTACACCTTC
D: -; V: TRBV5-4; J: TRBJ1-6; size: -; CDR3: CASRAEAGRDSPLHF; DNA: TGTGCCAGCAGAGCTGAAGCAGGACGAGATTCACCCCTCCACTTT
D: TRBD2; V: TRBV3-1/TRBV3-2; J: TRBJ2-2; size: -; CDR3: CASSKAGALNTGELFF; DNA: TGTGCCAGCAGTAAAGCGGGGGCACTTAACACCGGGGAGCTGTTTTTT
D: -; V: TRBV6-5; J: TRBJ2-5; size: -; CDR3: CASTTYRARETQYF; DNA: TGTGCCAGCACCACATACAGGGCGAGGGAGACCCAGTACTTC
D: -; V: TRBV15; J: TRBJ1-2; size: -; CDR3: CATSRVSGTF; DNA: TGTGCCACCAGCAGAGTAAGTGGCACCTTC
D: TRBD2; V: TRBV3-1/TRBV3-2; J: TRBJ2-7; size: -; CDR3: CASSQVGRAAEQYF; DNA: TGTGCCAGCAGCCAAGTGGGGAGGGCAGCCGAGCAGTACTTC
D: TRBD2; V: TRBV19; J: TRBJ2-3; size: -; CDR3: CASSRPSGRDTQYF; DNA: TGTGCCAGTAGTAGGCCTAGCGGTAGAGATACGCAGTATTTT
D: TRBD1; V: TRBV5-6; J: TRBJ1-1; size: -; CDR3: CASSLDRGNTEAFF; DNA: TGTGCCAGCAGTTTAGACAGGGGCAACACTGAAGCTTTCTTT
D: TRBD1; V: TRBV28; J: TRBJ1-4; size: once; CDR3: CASSFGGQSNEKLFF; DNA: TGTGCCAGCAGTTTTGGGGGACAGTCTAATGAAAAACTGTTTTTT
D: TRBD1; V: TRBV28; J: TRBJ2-3; size: -; CDR3: CASSRTGDGTDTQYF; DNA: TGTGCCAGCAGTCGGACAGGGGACGGCACAGATACGCAGTATTTT
D: -; V: TRBV5-4; J: TRBJ2-5; size: few; CDR3: CASSPGTNQETQYF; DNA: TGTGCCAGCAGCCCGGGGACAAATCAAGAGACCCAGTACTTC
D: -; V: TRBV7-2; J: TRBJ1-5; size: -; CDR3: CASSLGSVSNQPQHF; DNA: TGTGCCAGCAGCTTAGGAAGCGTAAGCAATCAGCCCCAGCATTTT
D: -; V: TRBV2; J: TRBJ2-4; size: -; CDR3: CASSRGNIQYF; DNA: TGTGCCAGCAGCCGTGGAAACATTCAGTACTTC
D: TRBD2; V: TRBV19; J: TRBJ2-7; size: once; CDR3: CASSSGGPYEQYF; DNA: TGTGCCAGTAGTAGCGGGGGGCCCTACGAGCAGTACTTC
D: -; V: TRBV12-3/TRBV12-4; J: TRBJ2-3; size: -; CDR3: CASSTAGTDTQYF; DNA: TGTGCCAGCAGTACCGCAGGCACAGATACGCAGTATTTT
D: -; V: TRBV30; J: TRBJ1-1; size: -; CDR3: CATKYGLGNTEAFF; DNA: TGTGCCACAAAATACGGGCTTGGGAACACTGAAGCTTTCTTT
D: TRBD1; V: TRBV12-3/TRBV12-4; J: TRBJ2-7; size: -; CDR3: CASSIRQGYEQYF; DNA: TGTGCCAGCAGTATAAGACAGGGGTACGAGCAGTACTTC
D: TRBD1; V: TRBV30; J: TRBJ2-2; size: -; CDR3: CAWSSQGAGELFF; DNA: TGTGCCTGGAGTTCCCAGGGGGCCGGGGAGCTGTTTTTT
D: -; V: TRBV10-2; J: TRBJ2-3; size: -; CDR3: CASSDAGAADTQYF; DNA: TGCGCCAGCAGTGACGCTGGAGCCGCAGATACGCAGTATTTT
D: TRBD1; V: TRBV15; J: TRBJ1-4; size: -; CDR3: CATSSGQGWEKLFF; DNA: TGTGCCACCAGCAGCGGACAGGGATGGGAAAAACTGTTTTTT
D: TRBD2; V: TRBV6-2/TRBV6-3; J: TRBJ2-2; size: -; CDR3: CASSYSSGGAGELFF; DNA: TGTGCCAGCAGTTACTCATCGGGGGGGGCCGGGGAGCTGTTTTTT
D: -; V: TRBV20-1; J: TRBJ2-5; size: -; CDR3: CSGQQGGTQYF; DNA: TGCAGTGGTCAACAGGGTGGGACCCAGTACTTC